These 31 T cell receptor beta chains share one sample of origin, sequenced in a study of cytotoxic CD8 clonotypes in ibrutinib-treated CLL. TCRdb keeps only in-frame clones here, not all; method: immunoSEQ multiplex PCR. Counted here are about 17,000 clones, around 81% occurring once; the ten biggest clones make up about 15%. This sample comprised PBMCs, obtained before ibrutinib treatment. All receptors come from a human donor with chronic lymphocytic leukemia.

The chain links TRBV5-1 to TRBJ2-1; D not certain. The CDR3 totals 15 residues. Germline loops: CDR1 SGHRS, CDR2 YFSETQ. Trimming stripped 1 base from V and 8 bases from J, with 16 bases between. The CDR3 reads CASSLRAPVFDEQFF. CDR3 sequence (DNA): TGCGCCAGCAGCTTGCGGGCACCCGTATTCGATGAGCAGTTCTTC.

The J gene is TRBJ1-1, the V gene TRBV2; D is unclear. Germline values: CDR1 SNHLY, CDR2 FYNNEI. The CDR3 totals 12 residues. V lost 4 bases and J 5 bases, leaving 8 bases between the germline ends. CDR3 in amino acids: CASSVASTEAFF. The CDR3 DNA is TGTGCCAGCAGTGTGGCATCTACTGAAGCTTTCTTT.

The chain couples TRBV4-2 to TRBJ1-4; unclear D gene. V was shortened by 0 bases and J by 6 bases, with 11 bases between the two germline ends. CDR1 LGHNA and CDR2 YNFKEQ come from the germline V gene. The CDR3 sequence is 15 residues long. CDR3 coding DNA: TGTGCCAGCAGCCAAGAAGGAGCCCAATATGAAAAACTGTTTTTT. Protein sequence: CASSQEGAQYEKLFF.

The CDR3 DNA sequence: TGTGCCAGCAGTTTATGGGCGACACTAACCGATCAGCCCCAGCATTTT. Its protein product is CASSLWATLTDQPQHF. The rearrangement uses TRBV27 and TRBJ1-5; D is ambiguous. The CDR3 consists of 16 residues. Germline CDR1 MNHEY, CDR2 SMNVEV (reference sequence). V lost 1 base, J lost 5 bases, and 15 bases lay in between.

The gene calls are TRBV19 and TRBJ1-1; 9 nucleotides line up with TRBD1. With V trimmed by 8 bases and J by 8 bases, 15 bases remained unmatched. In germline, CDR1 is LNHDA, CDR2 SQIVND (reference sequence). This CDR3 region has 15 residues. CDR3 region: CASRFGGTGSPEAFF. The CDR3 bases are TGTGCCAGTCGATTCGGCGGGACAGGGTCTCCCGAAGCTTTCTTT. Supplemented by reference TRBV19 and TRBJ1-1, the full variable domain reads DGGITQSPKYLFRKEGQNVTLSCEQNLNHDAMYWYRQDPGQGLRLIYYSQIVNDFQKGDIAEGYSVSREKKESFPLTVTSAQKNPTAFYLCASRFGGTGSPEAFFGQGTRLTVV.

The V gene is TRBV2, the J gene TRBJ2-1; D could derive from TRBD1 or TRBD2 (5 bases each). The V and J ends lost 5 bases and 5 bases respectively, with 16 bases between them. CDR1 is SNHLY and CDR2 is FYNNEI in the germline V gene. The CDR3 runs 15 residues. CDR3 coding DNA: TGTGCCAGCAGTTTGGTGGGGGAAGTCGACAATGAGCAGTTCTTC. As protein: CASSLVGEVDNEQFF. Complete variable domain (other parts from reference TRBV2 and TRBJ2-1): EPEVTQTPSHQVTQMGQEVILRCVPISNHLYFYWYRQILGQKVEFLVSFYNNEISEKSEIFDDQFSVERPDGSNFTLKIRSTKLEDSAMYFCASSLVGEVDNEQFFGPGTRLTVL.

The rearrangement links TRBV12-1 to TRBJ2-1; the table's D call TRBD2 went unverified against the DNA. TRBV12-1 is described as a pseudogene. This CDR3 spans 18 amino acids. The CDR3 reads CAKPGLAGTAWSYNEQFF. The CDR3 bases are TGTGCCAAGCCTGGACTAGCGGGCACCGCCTGGTCCTACAATGAGCAGTTCTTC.

The rearrangement uses TRBV2 and TRBJ2-7, with D perhaps matching TRBD2 (6 bases). The length of the CDR3 is 12 residues. Trimming removed 7 bases at V and 3 bases at J, with 10 bases between. Germline V lookup: CDR1 SNHLY, CDR2 FYNNEI. The CDR3 here is CASKASDYEQYF. In DNA, the CDR3 is TGTGCCAGCAAGGCTAGCGACTACGAGCAGTACTTC.

The J gene is TRBJ2-3, the V gene TRBV30, with 8 positions matching TRBD2. Germline CDR1 is GTSNPN and CDR2 is SVGIG (reference sequence). This CDR3 spans 15 amino acids. With V trimmed by 3 bases and J by 6 bases, 11 bases remained unmatched. The CDR3 bases are TGTGCCTGGAGCGCAAGCGGGAGCCGTGCCGATACGCAGTATTTT. Its protein is CAWSASGSRADTQYF.

This chain uses TRBV7-9 with TRBJ2-3, with unresolved D. The germline V gene encodes CDR1 SEHNR and CDR2 FQNEAQ (reference sequence). V lost 3 bases and J lost 0, with 7 bases in between. This CDR3 contains 14 residues. The CDR3 bases are TGTGCCAGCAGCTTCAGCGCTAGCACAGATACGCAGTATTTT. As protein: CASSFSASTDTQYF.

This clone was found once. V gene TRBV11-2 combines with J gene TRBJ1-1; D is ambiguous. The V end lost 5 bases, the J end lost 4 bases, and 14 bases lay between the germline ends. Looked up from germline, CDR1 is SGHAT and CDR2 is FQNNGV. The CDR3 runs 14 residues. CDR3 region: CASSPTTGFTEAFF. The CDR3 DNA is TGTGCCAGCAGCCCGACTACGGGGTTCACTGAAGCTTTCTTT. The full variable domain, completed using reference TRBV11-2 and TRBJ1-1, is EAGVAQSPRYKIIEKRQSVAFWCNPISGHATLYWYQQILGQGPKLLIQFQNNGVVDDSQLPKDRFSAERLKGVDSTLKIQPAKLEDSAVYLCASSPTTGFTEAFFGQGTRLTVV.

This clone was detected a few times. V is TRBV7-3 and J is TRBJ2-2; 7 bases line up with TRBD2. V shed 5 bases, J shed 3 bases, and the junction held 6 bases outside the gene matches. Germline V CDR1 and CDR2: SGHTA, FQGTGA. The length of the CDR3 is 15 residues. The chain's CDR3 is CASSPGLGDTGELFF. The CDR3 DNA is TGTGCCAGCAGCCCCGGACTAGGCGACACCGGGGAGCTGTTTTTT.

The rearrangement joins TRBV4-2 to TRBJ2-1; 7 bases fit TRBD2. The junction had 6 bases not matched to a gene; V was cut back by 6 bases and J by 10 bases. In germline, CDR1 is LGHNA, CDR2 YNFKEQ. This CDR3 comprises 12 residues. This CDR3 is CASSRTRPEQFF. The DNA of the CDR3 is TGTGCCAGCAGTCGGACTAGGCCAGAGCAGTTCTTC.

The chain links TRBV28 to TRBJ2-7; 8 positions agree with TRBD2. The V and J ends lost 8 bases and 11 bases, in that order; junction bases with no gene match: 11. Germline loops: CDR1 MDHEN, CDR2 SYDVKM. The length of the CDR3 is 12 residues. The CDR3 spells CASGDAGGQKYF. The CDR3 region has the DNA TGTGCCAGCGGGGACGCGGGAGGCCAGAAGTACTTC.

V gene TRBV5-1 combines with J gene TRBJ2-5, with D maybe TRBD2 (6 bases). Germline-derived CDR1 and CDR2 are SGHRS and YFSETQ. The CDR3 runs to 15 residues. The germline V and J ends were trimmed by 5 bases and 2 bases, with 16 bases remaining between them. CDR3 sequence (DNA): TGCGCCAGCAGTTGGGGGGTGGACTCACAAGAGACCCAGTACTTC. Translating gives CASSWGVDSQETQYF.

This clone has a single count. This chain joins TRBV7-2 and TRBJ2-7, with D unresolved. Trimming took off 5 bases at V and 2 bases at J, with 13 bases between the two ends. The CDR3 sequence is 14 residues long. Per germline, CDR1 SGHTA and CDR2 FQGNSA. CDR3 sequence (DNA): TGTGCCAGCAGCCCCCCATGGGGTGCCTACGAGCAGTACTTC. It encodes CASSPPWGAYEQYF.

The gene calls are TRBV18 and TRBJ2-1, with 13 bases identical to TRBD2. The CDR3 runs 18 residues. With 6 bases clipped from V and 8 bases from J, the junction kept 16 bases outside the gene matches. Per germline, CDR1 KGHSH and CDR2 LQKENI. In DNA form, the CDR3 reads TGTGCCAGCTCGCAACCAGGGACGGGGACTAGCGGGATCGATGAGCAGTTCTTC. It translates to CASSQPGTGTSGIDEQFF.

This sequence joins TRBV27 and TRBJ2-1, with 7 bases that match TRBD2. The V gene's germline CDR1 is MNHEY and CDR2 SMNVEV (reference sequence). V gave up 3 bases and J gave up 7 bases; unmatched junction bases: 6. The CDR3 is 14 residues long. CDR3 sequence (DNA): TGTGCCAGCAGTTTCCCGGGAGCGGGGAATGAGCAGTTCTTC. Encoded protein: CASSFPGAGNEQFF.

This clone was seen only once. J is TRBJ2-5 and V is TRBV5-1; the match to TRBD2 covers 9 bases. CDR1 and CDR2 from the germline V gene are SGHRS and YFSETQ. The ends lost 5 bases at V and 4 bases at J; junction bases unmatched: 9. This CDR3 region has 15 residues. The chain's CDR3 is CASRASGAQAETQYF. In DNA form, the CDR3 reads TGCGCCAGCAGGGCTAGCGGGGCCCAGGCAGAGACCCAGTACTTC.

The rearrangement uses TRBV2 and TRBJ2-2, with unresolved D. This CDR3 contains 13 residues. V gave up 1 base and J gave up 6 bases, with 6 bases separating them. Germline lookup yields CDR1 SNHLY and CDR2 FYNNEI. In DNA form, the CDR3 reads TGTGCCAGCAGTGAAGGTTTGTCCGGGGAGCTGTTTTTT. It specifies CASSEGLSGELFF. Together with reference TRBV2 and TRBJ2-2, the CDR3 gives the full variable domain: EPEVTQTPSHQVTQMGQEVILRCVPISNHLYFYWYRQILGQKVEFLVSFYNNEISEKSEIFDDQFSVERPDGSNFTLKIRSTKLEDSAMYFCASSEGLSGELFFGEGSRLTVL.

CDR3 sequence: CASSPGTGSITGELFF. CDR3 bases: TGTGCCAGCAGTCCCGGGACAGGGTCGATCACCGGGGAGCTGTTTTTT. The rearrangement joins TRBV27 to TRBJ2-2, with TRBD1 matching over 9 bases. Germline assignment: CDR1 MNHEY and CDR2 SMNVEV (reference sequence). The V segment lost 5 bases and the J segment 4 bases; nucleotides outside the gene matches: 8. The CDR3 extends over 16 amino acids.

This clone was observed once. The chain uses TRBV27 and TRBJ2-5, with D possibly matching TRBD1 (6 bases). This CDR3 has 13 amino acids. V was shortened by 4 bases and J by 4 bases, with 10 bases between the two germline ends. The V gene's germline CDR1 is MNHEY and CDR2 SMNVEV (reference sequence). The CDR3 DNA reads as TGTGCCAGCAGTTCACAGGGTGCAGAGACCCAGTACTTC. Protein: CASSSQGAETQYF.

The chain couples TRBV11-1 to TRBJ2-2, with TRBD2 matching 7 bases. The CDR3 is 16 residues long. Germline CDR1 reads SGHAT; CDR2 reads FQDESV (reference sequence). The V and J ends lost 3 bases and 0 bases, in that order; junction bases with no gene match: 4. The CDR3 here is CASSFGGSTNTGELFF. In nucleotides, the CDR3 is TGTGCCAGCAGCTTTGGCGGGAGTACGAACACCGGGGAGCTGTTTTTT.

This chain connects TRBV30 to TRBJ1-4; TRBD1 aligns across 7 bases. This CDR3 region has 14 residues. V shed 3 bases and J 4 bases; nucleotides not matched to a gene: 5. CDR1 and CDR2 from the germline V gene are GTSNPN and SVGIG (reference sequence). CDR3 amino acids: CAWRVTGINEKLFF. The CDR3 region has the DNA TGTGCCTGGAGGGTGACAGGGATTAATGAAAAACTGTTTTTT.

The chain couples TRBV7-3 to TRBJ1-1; D is possibly TRBD1 (6 bases). Germline V gene lookup returns CDR1 SGHTA and CDR2 FQGTGA. Trimming pared 5 bases from V and 1 base from J, leaving 11 bases between. CDR3 length: 14 residues. The CDR3 nucleotides are TGTGCCAGCAGCCAGGGACATCAGAACACTGAAGCTTTCTTT. It encodes CASSQGHQNTEAFF.

The chain uses TRBV5-5 and TRBJ1-2; possibly TRBD1 for D (5 bases). This CDR3 has 14 residues. Germline CDR1 and CDR2: SGHKS and YYEKEE (reference sequence). V was pared by 0 bases and J by 3 bases, with 9 bases between. The CDR3 DNA reads as TGTGCCAGCAGCTTGGGGGGCCCGGACTATGGCTACACCTTC. Protein product: CASSLGGPDYGYTF.

The chain joins TRBV11-2 to TRBJ2-5; 8 nucleotides align to TRBD2. The CDR3 covers 17 residues. With V trimmed by 8 bases and J by 1 base, 15 bases remained unmatched. CDR1 SGHAT and CDR2 FQNNGV come from the germline V gene. The CDR3 DNA reads TGTGCCAGCTGCCCCTCGAAGTTAGCGGGGACCCAAGAGACCCAGTACTTC. It codes for CASCPSKLAGTQETQYF.

The chain couples TRBV7-2 to TRBJ2-7; TRBD2 might be the D (5 bases). This CDR3 is 14 amino acids long. In germline, CDR1 is SGHTA, CDR2 FQGNSA. The V gene lost 5 bases and the J gene lost 4 bases, with 15 bases spanning the gap. The CDR3 sequence is CASSRKGLMYEQYF. The CDR3 region has the DNA TGTGCCAGCAGCCGAAAAGGACTGATGTACGAGCAGTACTTC.

The chain couples TRBV28 to TRBJ1-5; no clear D. Germline V gene sequence: CDR1 MDHEN, CDR2 SYDVKM. Trimming shortened V by 6 bases and J by 5 bases, and 14 bases separated the two germline ends. The CDR3 runs to 14 residues. DNA for the CDR3: TGTGCCAGCAGCCCTGTCGTGGCCTATCAGCCCCAGCATTTT. Its protein is CASSPVVAYQPQHF.

The chain couples TRBV2 to TRBJ2-2, with 7 bases lining up with TRBD1. Germline V CDR1 and CDR2: SNHLY, FYNNEI. V was pared by 10 bases and J by 5 bases, with 10 bases of the junction left unmatched. This CDR3 has 14 residues. The CDR3 loop is CANRPTGRTGELFF. CDR3 nucleotides: TGTGCCAACAGACCGACAGGGAGAACCGGGGAGCTGTTTTTT. Looking up the rest from reference TRBV2 and TRBJ2-2 gives the full variable domain: EPEVTQTPSHQVTQMGQEVILRCVPISNHLYFYWYRQILGQKVEFLVSFYNNEISEKSEIFDDQFSVERPDGSNFTLKIRSTKLEDSAMYFCANRPTGRTGELFFGEGSRLTVL.

The chain carries TRBV27 and TRBJ2-3; TRBD2 is a possible D gene (6 bases). Germline CDR1 MNHEY, CDR2 SMNVEV (reference sequence). This CDR3 spans 14 amino acids. V was trimmed by 4 bases and J by 4 bases, leaving 12 bases between them. The DNA for the CDR3 is TGTGCCAGCAGTTCTCTGACTAGTGCAGATACGCAGTATTTT. This encodes CASSSLTSADTQYF.